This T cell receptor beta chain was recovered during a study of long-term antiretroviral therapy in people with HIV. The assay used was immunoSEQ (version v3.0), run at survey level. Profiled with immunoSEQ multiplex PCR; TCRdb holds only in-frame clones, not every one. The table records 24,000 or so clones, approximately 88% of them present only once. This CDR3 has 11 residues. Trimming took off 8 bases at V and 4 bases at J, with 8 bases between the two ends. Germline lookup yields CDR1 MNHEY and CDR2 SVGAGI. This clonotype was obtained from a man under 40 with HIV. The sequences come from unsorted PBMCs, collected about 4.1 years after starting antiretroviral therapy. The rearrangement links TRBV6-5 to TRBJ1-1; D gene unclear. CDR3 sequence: CASGRPTEAFF. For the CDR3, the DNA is TGTGCCAGCGGCAGGCCCACTGAAGCTTTCTTT.